This TCR beta chain was identified during a study of shared clonotypes between healthy human individuals. The study, taken as a whole, reports: Few donors limited the genetic and exposure-history diversity represented. Researchers found naive subsets generally carried larger estimated richness than memory subsets.

The protocol was immunoSEQ multiplex PCR, while the TCRdb copy is restricted to in-frame clones and leaves out a portion. The table shows roughly 400,000 clones, with just over 95% occurring only once. Trimming left V 3 bases short and J 3 bases short, with 12 bases between. The CDR3 totals 15 residues. Germline V gene data show CDR1 as SGHNT and CDR2 as YENEEA. Of note for this clone: Its target is not known.

The chain couples TRBV11-3 to TRBJ2-1; D uncertain. Sequenced input: memory CD8+ T cells sorted from blood. The subset here: CD45RO+ cells pooled with CCR7-negative TemRA cells. The receptor's source is a man aged 25 to 40 in good health. This CDR3 reads CASSLGSELYNEQFF. CDR3 nucleotide sequence: TGTGCCAGCAGCTTGGGCTCGGAACTCTACAATGAGCAGTTCTTC.